This T cell receptor beta chain comes out of a study of cytomegalovirus exposure and HLA in healthy donors. The CDR3 is made up of 17 amino acids. The germline V gene has CDR1 SGHDN and CDR2 FVKESK. V was clipped by 4 bases and J by 4 bases; unmatched bases: 9. Both 60 Vbeta primers and 13 Jbeta primers went into the PCR. Profiling relied on immunoSEQ multiplex PCR, and the TCRdb table lists in-frame clones only, not all of them. Seen here are about 140,000 clones, 73% observed once, and the top ten hold 1% to 1.5%. The sequence was collected from a woman between 35 and 50 years old in good health and CMV-seronegative. Sequenced material: PBMCs. The J gene is TRBJ2-6, the V gene TRBV14; 8 bases match TRBD1. The CDR3 region has the DNA TGTGCCAGCAGCCGCGACAGGGGTTCGGGAGGGGCCAACGTCCTGACTTTC. Protein sequence: CASSRDRGSGGANVLTF.